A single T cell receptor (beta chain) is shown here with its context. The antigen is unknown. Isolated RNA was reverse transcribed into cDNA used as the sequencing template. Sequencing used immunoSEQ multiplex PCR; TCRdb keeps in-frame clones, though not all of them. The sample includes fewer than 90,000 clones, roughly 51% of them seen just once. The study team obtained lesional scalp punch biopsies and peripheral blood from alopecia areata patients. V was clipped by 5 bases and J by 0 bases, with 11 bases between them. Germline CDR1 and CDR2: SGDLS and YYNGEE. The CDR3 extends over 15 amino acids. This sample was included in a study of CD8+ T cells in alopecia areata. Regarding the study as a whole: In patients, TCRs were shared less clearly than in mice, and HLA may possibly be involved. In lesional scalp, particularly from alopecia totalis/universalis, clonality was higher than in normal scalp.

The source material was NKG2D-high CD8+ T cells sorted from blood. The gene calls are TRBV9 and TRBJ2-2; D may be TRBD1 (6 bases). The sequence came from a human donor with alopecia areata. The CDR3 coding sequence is TGTGCCAGCAGTCCAACAGGGTCGAACACCGGGGAGCTGTTTTTT. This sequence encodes CASSPTGSNTGELFF.